The source of this T cell receptor beta chain is a study of early T cells in non-severe SARS-CoV-2 infection. Across the study: RNA in bulk from unsorted whole blood was sequenced, and chains were unpaired. General study findings and limits: There was a bias toward anti-spike CD8 responses in VDJdb matching, which missed private and CD4 specificities.

Concerning this clonotype: Its antigen remains unknown.

Germline-derived CDR1 and CDR2 are SGHAT and FQNNGV. This CDR3 region has 11 residues. The V gene lost 6 bases and the J gene lost 0 bases, with 2 bases spanning the gap. Tagging with unique molecular identifiers was applied to individual cDNA molecules. TCRdb used MiXCR to reprocess the 5' RACE reads, holding one entry per CDR3 protein. The table records about 44,000 distinct CDR3 sequences, about a quarter of them present only once. Sequenced here: whole blood, sampled at baseline. The chain employs TRBV11-2 and TRBJ2-5; D gene ambiguous. This receptor was taken from an adult who was a healthcare worker with PCR-confirmed SARS-CoV-2 infection or an uninfected control (not recorded which). In DNA form, the CDR3 reads TGTGCCAGCAGTCACCAAGAGACCCAGTACTTC. Its protein product is CASSHQETQYF. Combining the CDR3 with reference TRBV11-2 and TRBJ2-5 gives the whole variable domain EAGVAQSPRYKIIEKRQSVAFWCNPISGHATLYWYQQILGQGPKLLIQFQNNGVVDDSQLPKDRFSAERLKGVDSTLKIQPAKLEDSAVYLCASSHQETQYFGPGTRLLVL.